This T cell receptor beta chain was identified during a study of T cell responses to AZD1222 COVID-19 vaccine. Germline V gene data show CDR1 as ENHRY and CDR2 as SYGVKD. The CDR3 consists of 13 residues. V lost 2 bases and J 0 bases, leaving 4 bases between the germline ends. In regard to this clone: What it recognizes is unknown.

Regarding the study as a whole: Spike as a whole was targeted by vaccine-associated CD4 TCRs, dominant at 160-218 and 743-854. Most donors were white British and more were female, and clonal diversity was possibly underestimated. Only after the peak T cell response were repertoires sampled.

Sequenced by immunoSEQ multiplex PCR; TCRdb stores in-frame clones only, minus some. The sample contains about 100,000 clones, around 87% of which appear only once. The sequencing used peripheral blood, collected on day 0 of MenACWY control vaccination. This chain joins TRBV10-3 and TRBJ1-2; D gene uncertain. The sequence derives from an adult in good health. The CDR3 reads CAISETANYGYTF. CDR3 nucleotides: TGTGCCATCAGTGAGACAGCTAACTATGGCTACACCTTC.